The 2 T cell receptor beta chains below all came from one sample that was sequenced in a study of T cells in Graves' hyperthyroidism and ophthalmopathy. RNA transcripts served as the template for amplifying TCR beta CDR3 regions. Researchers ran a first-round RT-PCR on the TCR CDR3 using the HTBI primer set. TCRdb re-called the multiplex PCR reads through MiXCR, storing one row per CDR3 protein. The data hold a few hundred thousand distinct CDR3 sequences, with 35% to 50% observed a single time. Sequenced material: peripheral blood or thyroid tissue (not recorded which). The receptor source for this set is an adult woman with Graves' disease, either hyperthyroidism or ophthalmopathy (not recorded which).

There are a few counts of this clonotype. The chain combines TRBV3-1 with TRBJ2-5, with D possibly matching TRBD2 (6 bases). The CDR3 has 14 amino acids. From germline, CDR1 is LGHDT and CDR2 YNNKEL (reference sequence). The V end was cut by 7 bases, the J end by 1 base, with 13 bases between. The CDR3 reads CASMRRGIQETQYF. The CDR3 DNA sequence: TGTGCCAGCATGCGGAGGGGAATCCAAGAGACCCAGTACTTC.

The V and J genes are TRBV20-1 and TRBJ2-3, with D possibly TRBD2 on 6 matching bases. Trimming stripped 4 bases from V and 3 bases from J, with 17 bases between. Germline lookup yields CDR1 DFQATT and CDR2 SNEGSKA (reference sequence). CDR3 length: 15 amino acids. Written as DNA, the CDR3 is TGCAGTGCTACGGACGCCGGGAGAATAACAGATACGCAGTATTTT. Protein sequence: CSATDAGRITDTQYF.